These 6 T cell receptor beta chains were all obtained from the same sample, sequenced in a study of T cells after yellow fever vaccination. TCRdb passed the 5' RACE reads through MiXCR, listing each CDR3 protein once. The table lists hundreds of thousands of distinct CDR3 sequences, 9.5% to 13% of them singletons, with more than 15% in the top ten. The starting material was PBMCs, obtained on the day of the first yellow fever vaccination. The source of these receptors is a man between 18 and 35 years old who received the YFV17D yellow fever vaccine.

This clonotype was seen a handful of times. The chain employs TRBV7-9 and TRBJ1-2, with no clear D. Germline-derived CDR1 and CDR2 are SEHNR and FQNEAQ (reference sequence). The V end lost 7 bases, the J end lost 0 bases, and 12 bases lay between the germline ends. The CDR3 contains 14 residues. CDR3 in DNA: TGTGCCAGCACCGTCGACGGACCTAACTATGGCTACACCTTC. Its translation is CASTVDGPNYGYTF. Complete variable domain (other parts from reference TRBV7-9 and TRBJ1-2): DTGVSQNPRHKITKRGQNVTFRCDPISEHNRLYWYRQTLGQGPEFLTYFQNEAQLEKSRLLSDRFSAERPKGSFSTLEIQRTEQGDSAMYLCASTVDGPNYGYTFGSGTRLTVV.

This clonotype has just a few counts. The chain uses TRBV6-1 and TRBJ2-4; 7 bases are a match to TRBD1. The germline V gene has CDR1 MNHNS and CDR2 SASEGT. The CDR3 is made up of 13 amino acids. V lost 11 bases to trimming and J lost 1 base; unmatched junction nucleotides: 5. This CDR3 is CALTGSAKNIQYF. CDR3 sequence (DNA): TGTGCCTTGACAGGGTCTGCCAAAAACATTCAGTACTTC.

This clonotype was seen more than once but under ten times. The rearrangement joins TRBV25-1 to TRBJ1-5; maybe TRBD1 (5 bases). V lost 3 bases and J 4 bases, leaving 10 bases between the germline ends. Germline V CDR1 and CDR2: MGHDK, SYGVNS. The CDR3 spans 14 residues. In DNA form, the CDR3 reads TGTGCCAGCAGTGATGACGGGGGTAATCAGCCCCAGCATTTT. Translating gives CASSDDGGNQPQHF.

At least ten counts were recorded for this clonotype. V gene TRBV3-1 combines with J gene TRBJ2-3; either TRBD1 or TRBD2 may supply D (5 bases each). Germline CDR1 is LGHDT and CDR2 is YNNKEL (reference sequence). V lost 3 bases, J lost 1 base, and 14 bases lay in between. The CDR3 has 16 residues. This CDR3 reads CASSQRPGRRTDTQYF. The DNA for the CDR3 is TGTGCCAGCAGCCAGAGACCGGGACGCCGCACAGATACGCAGTATTTT.

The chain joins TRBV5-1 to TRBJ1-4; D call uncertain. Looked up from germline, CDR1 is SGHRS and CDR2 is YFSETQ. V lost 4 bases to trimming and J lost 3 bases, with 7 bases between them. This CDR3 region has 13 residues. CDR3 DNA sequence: TGCGCCAGCAGCCAACCTGCTAATGAAAAACTGTTTTTT. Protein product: CASSQPANEKLFF.

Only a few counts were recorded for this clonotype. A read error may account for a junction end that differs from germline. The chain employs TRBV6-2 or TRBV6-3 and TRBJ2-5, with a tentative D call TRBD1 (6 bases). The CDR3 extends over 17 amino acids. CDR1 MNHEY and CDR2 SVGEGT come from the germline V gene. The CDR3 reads CASSYSTRTVYQETQYF. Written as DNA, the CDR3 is TGTGCCAGCAGTTACTCGACGCGGACAGTGTACCAAGAGACCCAGTATTTC.